This T cell receptor beta chain comes out of a study of CD8+CD57+ T cells in acquired aplastic anemia. Whole-study context: Mean DNA quantity obtained from sorted CD4+ and CD8+ cells was 3.2 ug.

It was patients with CD8+CD57+ cell expansion by flow cytometry who were chosen for sequencing. CDR1 and CDR2 from the germline V gene are LNHDA and SQIVND (reference sequence). Between the trimmed V and J ends, which lost 9 bases and 7 bases, there was a span of 24 bases. This CDR3 is 15 amino acids long. The TCR beta profiling, which covered VDJ combination and CDR3 sequence, was carried out using genomic DNA as the template. TCRdb re-analysed the reads in MiXCR, keeping a single row per CDR3 protein. The profile covers approximately 170,000 distinct CDR3 sequences, with about 45% appearing a single time and 2.5% to 4% taken by the ten largest.

Sequenced input: sorted CD4+, CD8+, or CD8+CD57+ T cells (not recorded which) from PBMCs. This TCR came from a human donor with aplastic anemia. The rearrangement joins TRBV19 to TRBJ1-2; D call uncertain. CDR3 sequence reads: CASRTFVAREAGYTF. DNA for the CDR3: TGTGCCAGCAGGACGTTCGTTGCCCGGGAAGCTGGCTACACCTTC.